Here is one T cell receptor (beta chain) with its context. Antigen unknown. V was pared by 2 bases and J by 6 bases, with 16 bases between. The CDR3 consists of 15 residues. Germline lookup yields CDR1 MGHDK and CDR2 SYGVNS. TCRdb's copy holds only in-frame clones and misses some; the assay was immunoSEQ multiplex PCR. Of 120,000 to 150,000 clones listed, around 93% are singletons. The data derive from a study of T cell responses to AZD1222 COVID-19 vaccine. Study-wide context: Second-dose timings of about 4 or about 12 weeks were pooled.

Study observations and caveats: In the spike-specific TCR repertoire, nearly half reportedly target unmutated variant regions. In a largely white British group with more females than males, clonal diversity was possibly underestimated.

Material: peripheral blood, obtained on day 0 of AZD1222 vaccination. The source of this sequence is an adult in good health. The chain combines TRBV25-1 with TRBJ2-5; a possible D gene is TRBD1 (6 bases). CDR3 sequence reads: CASSEGTGFGKTQYF. Here the CDR3 DNA reads TGTGCCAGCAGTGAAGGAACAGGGTTCGGGAAGACCCAGTACTTC.